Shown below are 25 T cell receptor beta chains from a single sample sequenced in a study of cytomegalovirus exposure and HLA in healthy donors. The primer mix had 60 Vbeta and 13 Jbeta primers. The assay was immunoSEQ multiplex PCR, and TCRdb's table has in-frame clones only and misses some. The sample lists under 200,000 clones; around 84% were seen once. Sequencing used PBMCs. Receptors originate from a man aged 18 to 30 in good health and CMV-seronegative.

The CDR3 sequence is CASSPRSGTSGNEQFF. The CDR3 nucleotides read TGTGCCAGCAGCCCCCGGTCCGGGACTAGCGGGAATGAGCAGTTCTTC. The genes are TRBV13 and TRBJ2-1; TRBD2 agrees at 12 bases. The CDR3 is 16 residues long. Looked up from germline, CDR1 is PRHDT and CDR2 is FYEKMQ (reference sequence). Trimming at V came to 5 bases and at J to 7 bases, leaving 9 bases not matched to a gene.

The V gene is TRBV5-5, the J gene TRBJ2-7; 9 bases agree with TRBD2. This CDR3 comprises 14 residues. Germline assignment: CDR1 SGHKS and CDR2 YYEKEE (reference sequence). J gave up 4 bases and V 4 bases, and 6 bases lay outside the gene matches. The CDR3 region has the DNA TGTGCCAGCAGCCGGGGTAGCGGGGGTTACGAGCAGTACTTC. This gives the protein CASSRGSGGYEQYF.

The CDR3 protein is CASSIEPLGTGVEQFF. DNA of the CDR3: TGTGCCAGTAGTATAGAGCCCCTGGGGACAGGGGTTGAGCAGTTCTTC. The genes are TRBV19 and TRBJ2-1; 10 nucleotides match TRBD1. The V segment lost 0 bases and the J segment 9 bases; nucleotides outside the gene matches: 8. The CDR3 sequence is 16 residues long. CDR1 is LNHDA, CDR2 SQIVND, per germline (reference sequence).

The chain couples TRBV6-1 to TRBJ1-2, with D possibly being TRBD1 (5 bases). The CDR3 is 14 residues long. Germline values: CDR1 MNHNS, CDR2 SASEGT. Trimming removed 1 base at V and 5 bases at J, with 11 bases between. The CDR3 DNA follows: TGTGCCAGCAGTGAAGACTGGCAGGGTTATGGCTACACCTTC. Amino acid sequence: CASSEDWQGYGYTF.

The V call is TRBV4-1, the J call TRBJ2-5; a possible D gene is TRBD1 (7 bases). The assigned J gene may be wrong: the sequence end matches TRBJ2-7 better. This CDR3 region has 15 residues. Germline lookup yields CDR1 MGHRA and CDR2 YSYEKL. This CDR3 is CASSQDGGGAHEQYF. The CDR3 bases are TGCGCCAGCAGCCAAGACGGAGGGGGCGCGCACGAGCAGTACTTC.

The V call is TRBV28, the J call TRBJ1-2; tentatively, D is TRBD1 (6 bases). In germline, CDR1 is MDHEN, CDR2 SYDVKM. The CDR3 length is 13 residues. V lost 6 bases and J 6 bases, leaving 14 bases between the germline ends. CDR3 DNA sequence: TGTGCCAGCAGATTCGTGGACAGTAATGGCTACACCTTC. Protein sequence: CASRFVDSNGYTF.

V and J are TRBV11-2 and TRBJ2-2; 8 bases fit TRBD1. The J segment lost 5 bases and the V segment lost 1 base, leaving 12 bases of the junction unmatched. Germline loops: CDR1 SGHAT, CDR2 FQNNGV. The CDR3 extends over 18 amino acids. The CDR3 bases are TGTGCCAGCAGCTTAGGAGACTGGCAGGGGGCGCTTACCGGGGAGCTGTTTTTT. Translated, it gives CASSLGDWQGALTGELFF.

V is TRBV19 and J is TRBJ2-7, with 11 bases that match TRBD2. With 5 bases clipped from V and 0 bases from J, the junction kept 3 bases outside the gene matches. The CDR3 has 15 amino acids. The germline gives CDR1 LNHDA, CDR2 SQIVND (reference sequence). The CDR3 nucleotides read TGTGCCAGTAGTGGAACTAGCGGGAGCTCCTACGAGCAGTACTTC. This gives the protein CASSGTSGSSYEQYF.

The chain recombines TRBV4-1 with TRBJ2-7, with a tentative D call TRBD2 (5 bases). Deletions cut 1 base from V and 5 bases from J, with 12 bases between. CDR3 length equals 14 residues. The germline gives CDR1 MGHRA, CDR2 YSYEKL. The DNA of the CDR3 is TGCGCCAGCAGCCAAGGAGGGTACCTCGACGAGCAGTACTTC. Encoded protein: CASSQGGYLDEQYF.

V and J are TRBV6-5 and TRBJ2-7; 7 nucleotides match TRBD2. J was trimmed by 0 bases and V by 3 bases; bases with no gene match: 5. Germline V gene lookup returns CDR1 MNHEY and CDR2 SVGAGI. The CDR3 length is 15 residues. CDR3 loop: CASSYSGTISYEQYF. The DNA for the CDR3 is TGTGCCAGCAGTTATTCCGGGACTATCTCCTACGAGCAGTACTTC.

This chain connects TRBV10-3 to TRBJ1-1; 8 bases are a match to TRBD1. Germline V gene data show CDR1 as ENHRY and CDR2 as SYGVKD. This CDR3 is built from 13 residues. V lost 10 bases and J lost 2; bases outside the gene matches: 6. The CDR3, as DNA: TGTGCCACATACAGGGGGGCTAACACTGAAGCTTTCTTT. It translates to CATYRGANTEAFF.

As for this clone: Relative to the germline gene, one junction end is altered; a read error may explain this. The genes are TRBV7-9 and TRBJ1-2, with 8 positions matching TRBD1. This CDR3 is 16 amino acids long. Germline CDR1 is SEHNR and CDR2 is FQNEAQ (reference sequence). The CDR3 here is CSSSLVIGRGPYGYTF. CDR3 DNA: TGTTCCAGCAGCTTAGTTATCGGCAGGGGGCCCTATGGCTACACCTTC.

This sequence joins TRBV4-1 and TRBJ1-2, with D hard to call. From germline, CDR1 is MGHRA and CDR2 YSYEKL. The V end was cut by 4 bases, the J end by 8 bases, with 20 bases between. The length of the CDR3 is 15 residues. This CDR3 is CASSRPGSRERGYTF. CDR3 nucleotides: TGCGCCAGCAGCCGACCCGGGTCTCGAGAGAGAGGCTACACCTTC.

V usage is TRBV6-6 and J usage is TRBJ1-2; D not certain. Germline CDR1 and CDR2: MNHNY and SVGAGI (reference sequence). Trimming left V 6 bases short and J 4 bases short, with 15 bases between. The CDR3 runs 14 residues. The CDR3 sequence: CASRPDGPGYGYTF. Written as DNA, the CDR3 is TGTGCCAGCAGACCCGATGGCCCTGGCTATGGCTACACCTTC.

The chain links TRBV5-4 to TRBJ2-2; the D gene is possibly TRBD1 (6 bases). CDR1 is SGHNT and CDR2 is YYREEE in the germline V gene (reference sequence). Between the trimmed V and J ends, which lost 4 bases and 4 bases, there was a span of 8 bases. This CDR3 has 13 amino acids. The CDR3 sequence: CASSRTVTGELFF. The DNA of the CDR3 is TGTGCCAGCAGCCGGACAGTCACCGGGGAGCTGTTTTTT.

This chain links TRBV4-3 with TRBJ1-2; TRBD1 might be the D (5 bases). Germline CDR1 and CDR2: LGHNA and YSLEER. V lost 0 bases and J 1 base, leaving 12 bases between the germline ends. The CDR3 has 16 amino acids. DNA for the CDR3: TGCGCCAGCAGCCAAGATCGTACAGGCCGTAACTATGGCTACACCTTC. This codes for CASSQDRTGRNYGYTF.

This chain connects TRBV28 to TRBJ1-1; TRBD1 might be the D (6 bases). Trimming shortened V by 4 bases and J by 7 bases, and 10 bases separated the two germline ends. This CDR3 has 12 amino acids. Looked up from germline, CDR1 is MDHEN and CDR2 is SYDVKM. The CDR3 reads CASSSRDIEAFF. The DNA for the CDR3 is TGTGCCAGCAGTTCCCGGGACATTGAAGCTTTCTTT.

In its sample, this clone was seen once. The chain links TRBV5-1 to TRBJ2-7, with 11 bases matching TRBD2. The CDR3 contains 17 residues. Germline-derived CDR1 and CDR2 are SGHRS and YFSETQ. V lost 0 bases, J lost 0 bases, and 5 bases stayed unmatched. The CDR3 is CASSLASGGFSSYEQYF. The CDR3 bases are TGCGCCAGCAGCTTGGCTAGCGGGGGGTTCAGCTCCTACGAGCAGTACTTC.

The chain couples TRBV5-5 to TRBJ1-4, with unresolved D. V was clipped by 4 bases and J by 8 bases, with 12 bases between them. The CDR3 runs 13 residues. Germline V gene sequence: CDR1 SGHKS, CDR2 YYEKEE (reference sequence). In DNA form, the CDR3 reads TGTGCCAGCAGCCCGGTCGAGGGAGAAAAACTGTTTTTT. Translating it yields CASSPVEGEKLFF.

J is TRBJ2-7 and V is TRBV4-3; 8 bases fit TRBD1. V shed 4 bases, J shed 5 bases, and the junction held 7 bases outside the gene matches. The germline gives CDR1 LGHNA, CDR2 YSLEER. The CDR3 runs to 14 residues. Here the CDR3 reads CASSPGQGWDEQYF. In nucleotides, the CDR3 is TGCGCCAGCAGCCCCGGACAGGGTTGGGACGAGCAGTACTTC.

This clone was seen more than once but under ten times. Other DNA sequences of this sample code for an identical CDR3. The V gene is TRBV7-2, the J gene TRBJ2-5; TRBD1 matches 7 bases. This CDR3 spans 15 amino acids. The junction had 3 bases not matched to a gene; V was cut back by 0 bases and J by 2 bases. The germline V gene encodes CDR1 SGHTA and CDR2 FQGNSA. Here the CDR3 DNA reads TGTGCCAGCAGCTTAGCGTGGACAGGACAAGAGACCCAGTACTTC. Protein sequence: CASSLAWTGQETQYF. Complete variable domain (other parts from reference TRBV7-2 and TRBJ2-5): GAGVSQSPSNKVTEKGKDVELRCDPISGHTALYWYRQSLGQGLEFLIYFQGNSAPDKSGLPSDRFSAERTGGSVSTLTIQRTQQEDSAVYLCASSLAWTGQETQYFGPGTRLLVL.

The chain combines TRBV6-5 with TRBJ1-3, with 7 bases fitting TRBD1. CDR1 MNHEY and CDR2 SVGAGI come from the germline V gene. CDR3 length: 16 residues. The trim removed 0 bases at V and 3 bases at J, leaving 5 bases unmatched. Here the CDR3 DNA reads TGTGCCAGCAGTTACTCGCGGGACAGTGGTGGAAACACCATATATTTT. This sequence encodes CASSYSRDSGGNTIYF.

The CDR3 is CASSQDQRAGAAYEQYF. Written as DNA, the CDR3 is TGCGCCAGCAGCCAAGATCAACGGGCAGGGGCAGCCTACGAGCAGTACTTC. The gene calls are TRBV4-1 and TRBJ2-7, with D perhaps TRBD1 (6 bases). The CDR3 covers 17 residues. Germline CDR1 reads MGHRA; CDR2 reads YSYEKL. The V and J ends lost 0 bases and 2 bases respectively, with 17 bases between them.

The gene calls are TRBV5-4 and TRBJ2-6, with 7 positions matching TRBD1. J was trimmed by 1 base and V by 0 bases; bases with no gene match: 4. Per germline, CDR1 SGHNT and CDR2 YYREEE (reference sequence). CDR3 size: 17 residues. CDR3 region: CASSLADRVSGANVLTF. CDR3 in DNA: TGTGCCAGCAGCTTGGCCGACAGGGTATCTGGGGCCAACGTCCTGACTTTC.

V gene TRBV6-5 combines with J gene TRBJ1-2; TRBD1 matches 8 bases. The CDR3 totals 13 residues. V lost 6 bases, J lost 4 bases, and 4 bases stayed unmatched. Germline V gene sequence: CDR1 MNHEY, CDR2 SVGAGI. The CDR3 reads CASRSGTGYGYTF. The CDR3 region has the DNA TGTGCCAGCAGATCCGGGACAGGCTATGGCTACACCTTC.